This paragraph covers one T cell receptor (beta chain) sequence. The antigen is undetermined. The treatment is: about 20 received Ad26.COV2.S at low or high dose, single or two shots; about five received placebo; per-sample allocation not given. Material that was analyzed had been drawn on day 63 after the first vaccine or placebo injection. Sequencing was performed with immunoSEQ multiplex PCR; in TCRdb, only in-frame clones are kept and a portion is missing. Of some 300,000 clones listed, approximately 86% were seen once; the top ten hold 2.1%. This sample was included in a study of Ad26.COV2.S vaccination and SARS-CoV-2 variants. As for the study in general: The Ad26.COV2.S arm of the COV1001 trial was where the donor was placed. Administration of Ad26.COV2.S was intramuscular, either once or twice 56 days apart.

Overall study findings and caveats: People who got the vaccine had more spike-specific TCR breadth than people who got placebo.

V lost 4 bases, J lost 0 bases, and 9 bases stayed unmatched. This CDR3 spans 18 amino acids. The germline V gene encodes CDR1 LGHNA and CDR2 YNFKEQ. The input for sequencing was peripheral blood, taken in a trial of Ad26.COV2.S vaccine versus placebo. The V gene is TRBV4-2, the J gene TRBJ2-3; 11 bases fit TRBD2. The receptor was derived from a person between 18 and 65 years old who received the Ad26.COV2.S COVID-19 vaccine or a placebo. CDR3 coding DNA: TGTGCCAGCAGCCGAACTAGCGGGGGAGACGCTAGCACAGATACGCAGTATTTT. Translation gives CASSRTSGGDASTDTQYF.